What follows are 14 T cell receptor beta chains derived from one specimen sequenced in a study of blood T cell repertoires in COVID-19. The assay was immunoSEQ multiplex PCR, and TCRdb's table has in-frame clones only and misses some. Of roughly 140,000 clones in the sample, 70% to 90% were seen once. The material sequenced was peripheral blood. Receptor source: a man in his fifties or sixties with active or convalescent COVID-19.

The genes are TRBV5-5 and TRBJ2-3; 14 nucleotides match TRBD2. The CDR3 contains 17 residues. The V gene end was trimmed by 3 bases and the J gene end by 6 bases; junction bases not matched to a gene: 9. CDR1 and CDR2 (germline): SGHKS, YYEKEE (reference sequence). CDR3: CASSWRLAGGPLDTQYF. The CDR3, as DNA: TGTGCCAGCAGCTGGCGACTAGCGGGAGGGCCTCTGGATACGCAGTATTTT.

This clone was picked up one time. The V gene is TRBV7-9, the J gene TRBJ1-2; D may be TRBD1 (5 bases). CDR3 length: 14 residues. Germline CDR1 and CDR2: SEHNR and FQNEAQ (reference sequence). V was cut by 4 bases and J by 6 bases, with 15 bases left in between. CDR3 DNA: TGTGCCAGCAGCTCTAGGGGTCAGTTTGATGGCTACACCTTC. Residues: CASSSRGQFDGYTF. Full variable domain (missing parts from reference TRBV7-9 and TRBJ1-2): DTGVSQNPRHKITKRGQNVTFRCDPISEHNRLYWYRQTLGQGPEFLTYFQNEAQLEKSRLLSDRFSAERPKGSFSTLEIQRTEQGDSAMYLCASSSRGQFDGYTFGSGTRLTVV.

Worth noting for this clone: Other DNA sequences within the sample encode an identical CDR3. The V and J genes are TRBV6-5 and TRBJ1-1, with 9 bases aligning to TRBD1. Germline CDR1 MNHEY, CDR2 SVGAGI. The CDR3 consists of 15 residues. V was clipped by 2 bases and J by 5 bases; unmatched bases: 6. This chain's CDR3 is CASSYGTGKSTEAFF. CDR3 nucleotides: TGTGCCAGCAGTTACGGGACAGGGAAGAGTACTGAAGCTTTCTTT.

V gene TRBV7-2 combines with J gene TRBJ1-5; tentative D call: TRBD1 (6 bases). Germline CDR1 is SGHTA and CDR2 is FQGNSA. V lost 4 bases, J lost 4 bases, and 11 bases lay in between. This CDR3 has 14 residues. DNA for the CDR3: TGTGCCAGCAGCTCCCGACAGGCTAATCAGCCCCAGCATTTT. Its protein is CASSSRQANQPQHF.

The V call is TRBV20-1, the J call TRBJ1-2; D is ambiguous. The V end was cut by 3 bases, the J end by 4 bases, with 18 bases between. The CDR3 sequence is 15 residues long. Germline V gene data show CDR1 as DFQATT and CDR2 as SNEGSKA (reference sequence). The CDR3 spells CSASQPGRGPYGYTF. Here the CDR3 DNA reads TGCAGTGCTAGTCAACCCGGGAGAGGGCCCTATGGCTACACCTTC.

CDR3 DNA: TGTGCCAGCAGCACGGACTACTTGAGTCGAGATACGCAGTATTTT. Protein: CASSTDYLSRDTQYF. The V and J genes are TRBV5-5 and TRBJ2-3, with D perhaps TRBD2 (6 bases). Germline lookup yields CDR1 SGHKS and CDR2 YYEKEE (reference sequence). Between the trimmed V and J ends, which lost 4 bases and 5 bases, there was a span of 17 bases. The CDR3 spans 15 residues.

This sequence joins TRBV3-1 (or the pseudogene TRBV3-2) and TRBJ2-7; TRBD2 matches at 7 bases. The germline CDR1 and CDR2 sequences are LGHDT and YNNKEL (reference sequence). V shed 3 bases, J shed 7 bases, and the junction held 9 bases outside the gene matches. The CDR3 is 14 residues long. CDR3 sequence (DNA): TGTGCCAGCAGCCAGATCGGAGGGAGGGGTGAGCAGTACTTC. Residues: CASSQIGGRGEQYF.

V usage is TRBV7-3 and J usage is TRBJ2-5; unclear D gene. The CDR3 spans 13 residues. Germline lookup yields CDR1 SGHTA and CDR2 FQGTGA. The V end lost 0 bases, the J end lost 5 bases, and 7 bases lay between the germline ends. The CDR3 region is CASSLTPRETQYF. The CDR3 DNA reads as TGTGCCAGCAGCTTAACCCCCCGGGAGACCCAGTACTTC.

The V call is TRBV12-2, the J call TRBJ1-2; the table gives TRBD1 as D, unverified against the DNA. TRBV12-2 is noted as a pseudogene. The CDR3 is made up of 15 amino acids. CDR3 amino acids: CASRPRTPRYYGYTF. In nucleotides, the CDR3 is TGTGCAAGTCGCCCCCGGACACCAAGATACTATGGCTACACCTTC.

As regards this clone: In the same sample, other DNA sequences code for this CDR3. The rearrangement uses TRBV2 and TRBJ2-3, with TRBD1 identical over 10 bases. The CDR3 consists of 15 residues. Losses at the gene ends were 3 bases for V and 1 base for J; bases not matched to a gene: 1. Germline values: CDR1 SNHLY, CDR2 FYNNEI. The CDR3 protein is CASSEGTGGTDTQYF. In nucleotides, the CDR3 is TGTGCCAGCAGTGAGGGGACAGGGGGCACAGATACGCAGTATTTT.

The count of this clone is one. The chain couples TRBV5-5 to TRBJ1-1; weak D call: TRBD1 (6 bases). The CDR3 runs to 15 residues. Germline V gene data show CDR1 as SGHKS and CDR2 as YYEKEE (reference sequence). Trimming left V 4 bases short and J 1 base short, with 14 bases between. CDR3 nucleotides: TGTGCCAGCAGCCCTCGGACAGTGTCGAACACTGAAGCTTTCTTT. Residues: CASSPRTVSNTEAFF.

The V call is TRBV10-3, the J call TRBJ1-5; D possibly corresponds to TRBD1 (5 bases). The V gene lost 0 bases and the J gene lost 5 bases, with 14 bases spanning the gap. This CDR3 spans 16 amino acids. Per germline, CDR1 ENHRY and CDR2 SYGVKD. The CDR3 DNA is TGTGCCATCAGTGAGTCGGCGGCAGGGATGGATCAGCCCCAGCATTTT. It translates to CAISESAAGMDQPQHF.

The table lists this clone with a few counts. V usage is TRBV10-3 and J usage is TRBJ1-5; no clear D gene. V lost 9 bases and J 3 bases, leaving 15 bases between the germline ends. The CDR3 consists of 14 residues. Germline CDR1 is ENHRY and CDR2 is SYGVKD. CDR3 in DNA: TGTGCCATTAGTTCGAGGCTCACCAATCAGCCCCAGCATTTT. This encodes CAISSRLTNQPQHF.

This sequence joins TRBV6-5 and TRBJ2-3; D unclear. V lost 4 bases to trimming and J lost 6 bases, with 11 bases between them. This CDR3 region has 13 residues. Per germline, CDR1 MNHEY and CDR2 SVGAGI. The chain's CDR3 is CASSLTEKDTQYF. For the CDR3, the DNA is TGTGCCAGCAGTTTGACGGAGAAGGATACGCAGTATTTT.